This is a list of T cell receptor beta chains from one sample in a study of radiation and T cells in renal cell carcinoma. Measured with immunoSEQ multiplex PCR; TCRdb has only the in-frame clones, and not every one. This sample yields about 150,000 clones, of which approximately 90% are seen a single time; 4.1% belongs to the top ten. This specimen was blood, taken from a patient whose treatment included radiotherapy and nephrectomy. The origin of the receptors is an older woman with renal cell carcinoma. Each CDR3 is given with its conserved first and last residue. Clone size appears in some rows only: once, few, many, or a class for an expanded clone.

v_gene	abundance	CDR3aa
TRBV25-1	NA	CASSESDRAETQYF
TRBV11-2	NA	CASSLIGTEAFF
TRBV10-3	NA	CAISSLDNEQFF
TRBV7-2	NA	CASSLIGKDEQYF
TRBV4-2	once	CASSPPSPGGAYEQFF
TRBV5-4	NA	CASSLDRVLGEQYF
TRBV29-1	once	CSVEAPGQGFGYGYTF
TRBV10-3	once	CAIRLTGDNEQFF
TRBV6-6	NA	CASSRQQETQYF
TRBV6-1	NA	CASQQSGVSTDTQYF
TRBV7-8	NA	CASSTSGLVGETQYF
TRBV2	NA	CASSREGPGQEAQYF
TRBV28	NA	CASSPGGLTNTEAFF
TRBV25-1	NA	CASSEMVYNSPLHF
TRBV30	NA	CAWTGGADYGYTF
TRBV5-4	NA	CASSSRGNNQPQHF
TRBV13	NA	CASSLGKTRTYEQYF
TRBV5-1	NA	CASSNLGQQETQYF
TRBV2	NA	CASSKLAGDNTAYTNEQFF
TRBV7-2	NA	CASSLVDSDWPQHF
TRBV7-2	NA	CASSGSPTGELFF
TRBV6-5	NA	CASGAGNYGYTF
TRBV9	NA	CASSVGRVNTEAFF
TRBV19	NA	CASSLFRGQTNEQFF
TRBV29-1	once	CSVSPINNYGYTF
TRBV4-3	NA	CASSLDLNSNQPQHF
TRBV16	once	CASSQSIGLANSPLHF
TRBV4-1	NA	CASSGLGNSPLHF
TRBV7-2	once	CASSGGGVRSYEQFF
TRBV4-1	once	CASSQDLTGEGSYNEQFF
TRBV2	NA	CATREGGDTQYF
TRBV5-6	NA	CASSLGDLPGYTF
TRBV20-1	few	CSARRAGELFF
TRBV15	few	CATSKDRINQPQHF
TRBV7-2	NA	CASSLGSWAGEQYF
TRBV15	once	CATSRALAIEQYF
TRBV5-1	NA	CASSLYIAGGTDTQYF
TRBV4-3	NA	CASSQEATGNNEQFF
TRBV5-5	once	CASSLAGSSGYTF
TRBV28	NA	CASSLRDINSPLHF
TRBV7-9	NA	CASSLGSREQFF
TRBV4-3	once	CASSQDLDRADNYGYTF
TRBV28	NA	CASNPTGTRYNEQFF
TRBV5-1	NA	CASSPTGFNYGYTF
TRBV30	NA	CAWTQPRTDTQYF
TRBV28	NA	CASRWTENTEAFF
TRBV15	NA	CATSRDAGEAFF
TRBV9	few	CASSGRSATEGNTIYF
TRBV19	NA	CASRSRPTTNEKLFF
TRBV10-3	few	CAIRSDSSNEKLFF
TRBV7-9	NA	CASSLGWDKSGEKLFF
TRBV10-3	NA	CAISEWQGARIEQFF
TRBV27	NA	CASSLSTAGGEQYF